This T cell receptor (beta chain) emerged from a study of neurological immune-mediated disorders. TCRdb analysed the 5' RACE reads with MiXCR anew, one entry per CDR3 protein. Counted here are about 84,000 distinct CDR3 sequences, about a tenth occurring once; the ten biggest clones make up roughly 1.8%. This CDR3 contains 13 residues. The V segment lost 8 bases and the J segment 7 bases; nucleotides outside the gene matches: 12. Germline-derived CDR1 and CDR2 are DFQATT and SNEGSKA (reference sequence). This clonotype was counted at least ten times. The receptor was derived from a man between 35 and 55 years old in good health. The sample was PBMCs. The rearrangement links TRBV20-1 to TRBJ2-7; 9 bases agree with TRBD1. CDR3 amino acids: CSSPGQGVWEQYF. The CDR3 nucleotides are TGCAGTTCACCGGGACAGGGTGTGTGGGAGCAGTACTTC.